These 21 T cell receptor beta chains share one sample of origin, sequenced in a study of blood T cell dynamics during melanoma immunotherapy. Stated time point: week 3, after first cycle of checkpoint inhibitor. Method: immunoSEQ multiplex PCR; TCRdb's copy keeps in-frame clones and lacks some. The sample lists approximately 3,500 clones; 96% were seen once. The sequencing here drew on effector memory CD8+ T cells from blood, taken from a patient treated with checkpoint blockade. These receptors came from a human donor with melanoma.

The chain has TRBV9 and TRBJ1-1; maybe TRBD1 (5 bases). There are 12 residues in the CDR3. CDR1 is SGDLS, CDR2 YYNGEE, per germline. Trimming removed 2 bases at V and 8 bases at J, with 10 bases between. This CDR3 is CASSVGTGEAFF. In DNA, the CDR3 is TGTGCCAGCAGCGTCGGGACGGGAGAAGCTTTCTTT.

The chain joins TRBV14 to TRBJ2-2; D unclear. The CDR3 is 12 residues long. Germline V CDR1 and CDR2: SGHDN, FVKESK. Trimming pared 4 bases from V and 7 bases from J, leaving 7 bases between. The CDR3 loop is CASSLFGGELFF. The CDR3 nucleotides are TGTGCCAGCAGCCTTTTCGGCGGGGAGCTGTTTTTT.

The CDR3 nucleotides read TGTGCCAGTAGTATAGGTGCGGGCGAGCAGTACTTC. Residues: CASSIGAGEQYF. The chain carries TRBV19 and TRBJ2-7; the D gene is possibly TRBD2 (5 bases). Germline V gives CDR1 LNHDA, CDR2 SQIVND (reference sequence). The CDR3 is 12 amino acids. V lost 1 base to trimming and J lost 6 bases, with 7 bases between them.

This clone was detected once. The V and J genes are TRBV9 and TRBJ1-4; 10 bases fit TRBD1. The CDR3 contains 15 residues. Germline assignment: CDR1 SGDLS and CDR2 YYNGEE. The trim removed 4 bases at V and 5 bases at J, leaving 5 bases unmatched. CDR3: CASSFSGQGNEKLFF. The CDR3 bases are TGTGCCAGCAGCTTCTCGGGACAGGGGAATGAAAAACTGTTTTTT.

The V gene is TRBV27, the J gene TRBJ2-2; 9 bases agree with TRBD2. In germline, CDR1 is MNHEY, CDR2 SMNVEV (reference sequence). J was trimmed by 4 bases and V by 2 bases; bases with no gene match: 5. This CDR3 is built from 16 residues. The DNA for the CDR3 is TGTGCCAGCAGTTTACAACGCGGGAGGGGCACCGGGGAGCTGTTTTTT. This gives the protein CASSLQRGRGTGELFF.

The chain joins TRBV4-2 to TRBJ2-2; TRBD1 matches at 11 bases. Germline CDR1 and CDR2: LGHNA and YNFKEQ. The V and J ends lost 4 bases and 3 bases, in that order; junction bases with no gene match: 10. This CDR3 contains 18 residues. The CDR3 bases are TGTGCCAGCAGCCCTCGCGGACAGGGGGCGACTGACACCGGGGAGCTGTTTTTT. It encodes CASSPRGQGATDTGELFF.

The gene calls are TRBV6-5 and TRBJ2-3; D is tentatively TRBD1 or TRBD2 (5 bases each). Germline V gives CDR1 MNHEY, CDR2 SVGAGI. V was shortened by 7 bases and J by 1 base, with 15 bases between the two germline ends. CDR3 size: 15 residues. CDR3: CASTQRQGGTDTQYF. CDR3 nucleotide sequence: TGTGCCAGCACTCAACGCCAGGGAGGCACAGATACGCAGTATTTT.

The chain links TRBV5-4 to TRBJ2-3; D not certain. Trimming cost V 5 bases and J 4 bases, with 17 bases left between them. This CDR3 region has 15 residues. From germline, CDR1 is SGHNT and CDR2 YYREEE (reference sequence). Here the CDR3 DNA reads TGTGCCAGCAGTTCCATCACGGGCCCCCCAGATACGCAGTATTTT. Translated, it gives CASSSITGPPDTQYF.

This chain uses TRBV25-1 with TRBJ2-2; no firm D call. This CDR3 is built from 12 residues. Trimming pared 4 bases from V and 5 bases from J, leaving 5 bases between. CDR1 and CDR2 (germline): MGHDK, SYGVNS. DNA for the CDR3: TGTGCCAGCAGTGCAGGTACCGGGGAGCTGTTTTTT. This gives the protein CASSAGTGELFF.

V usage is TRBV29-1 and J usage is TRBJ2-5; TRBD1 aligns across 7 bases. TRBJ2-7 explains the end of the DNA better; the J call may be wrong. The germline V gene encodes CDR1 SQVTM and CDR2 ANQGSEA. CDR3 size: 13 residues. CDR3 coding DNA: TGCAGCGTCCTCGGACAGGCGTCCTACGAGCAGTACTTC. This sequence encodes CSVLGQASYEQYF.

This clone is a singleton in its sample. The rearrangement links TRBV6-5 to TRBJ1-5, with D uncertain. Germline V CDR1 and CDR2: MNHEY, SVGAGI. CDR3 length equals 15 residues. Trimming cost V 0 bases and J 3 bases, with 9 bases left between them. CDR3 protein: CASSYSSGYNQPQHF. The CDR3 nucleotides are TGTGCCAGCAGTTACTCGAGTGGGTACAATCAGCCCCAGCATTTT.

This clone was detected only once. The V and J genes are TRBV7-6 and TRBJ2-1; 9 bases match TRBD1. Looked up from germline, CDR1 is SGHVS and CDR2 is FNYEAQ. J was trimmed by 9 bases and V by 4 bases; bases with no gene match: 7. This CDR3 is built from 14 residues. The CDR3 region is CASSYGTGFFEQFF. Here the CDR3 DNA reads TGTGCCAGCAGCTACGGGACAGGGTTTTTTGAGCAGTTCTTC.

The V gene is TRBV5-1, the J gene TRBJ2-5; D is perhaps TRBD1 (6 bases). Germline-derived CDR1 and CDR2 are SGHRS and YFSETQ. The CDR3 has 14 residues. V lost 7 bases and J 1 base, leaving 14 bases between the germline ends. The CDR3 DNA follows: TGCGCCAGCCGTCGACAGGACAGCCAAGAGACCCAGTACTTC. The encoded protein is CASRRQDSQETQYF.

This chain uses TRBV10-3 with TRBJ2-1; 8 nucleotides line up with TRBD2. Looked up from germline, CDR1 is ENHRY and CDR2 is SYGVKD. The V segment lost 6 bases and the J segment 7 bases; nucleotides outside the gene matches: 8. The CDR3 covers 14 residues. The chain's CDR3 is CAIRVSPGGNEQFF. As DNA, the CDR3 is TGTGCCATCAGGGTGTCCCCGGGGGGGAATGAGCAGTTCTTC.

The V call is TRBV13, the J call TRBJ2-1; 9 bases fit TRBD1. Germline lookup yields CDR1 PRHDT and CDR2 FYEKMQ (reference sequence). CDR3 length equals 13 residues. Trimming took 5 bases from V and 10 from J; bases not matched to a gene: 6. CDR3 bases: TGTGCCAGCAGCGTCGACAGGGGGATCGAGCAGTTCTTC. Encoded protein: CASSVDRGIEQFF.

The gene calls are TRBV5-1 and TRBJ2-5, with 8 positions matching TRBD1. CDR3 length equals 17 residues. Germline V gene data show CDR1 as SGHRS and CDR2 as YFSETQ. Losses at the gene ends were 0 bases for V and 0 bases for J; bases not matched to a gene: 7. CDR3 bases: TGCGCCAGCAGCTTGGCCCGAGACAGGGGTTACCAAGAGACCCAGTACTTC. This codes for CASSLARDRGYQETQYF.

The chain uses TRBV7-9 and TRBJ2-7; no reliable D call. V dropped 5 bases and J dropped 5 bases, with 16 bases sitting between them. Germline V gene data show CDR1 as SEHNR and CDR2 as FQNEAQ (reference sequence). CDR3 size: 14 residues. The CDR3 DNA reads as TGTGCCAGCAGCCGAGGTGGGCTCTTCCACGAGCAGTACTTC. Translating gives CASSRGGLFHEQYF.

The rearrangement links TRBV2 to TRBJ2-3, with D tentatively TRBD1 (6 bases). Germline V gene lookup returns CDR1 SNHLY and CDR2 FYNNEI. This CDR3 spans 16 amino acids. V dropped 4 bases and J dropped 2 bases, with 16 bases sitting between them. Here the CDR3 reads CASSAADSSYTDTQYF. CDR3 bases: TGTGCCAGCAGTGCGGCGGACAGCTCCTACACAGATACGCAGTATTTT.

In its sample, this clone was seen once. The CDR3 reads CASSSGGDYGYTF. Written as DNA, the CDR3 is TGTGCCAGCAGCTCGGGGGGAGACTATGGCTACACCTTC. The V call is TRBV7-6, the J call TRBJ1-2; D perhaps matches TRBD1 (5 bases). With 4 bases removed from V and 3 bases from J, the gap between germline ends came to 9 bases. Germline CDR1 SGHVS, CDR2 FNYEAQ. CDR3 length equals 13 residues.

V gene TRBV19 combines with J gene TRBJ2-7; D uncertain. The CDR3 is 12 amino acids. The ends were cut back, 1 base at V and 5 bases at J, with 6 bases in the middle. Germline CDR1 and CDR2: LNHDA and SQIVND (reference sequence). The CDR3 DNA is TGTGCCAGTAGTATAGCGGGCCACGAGCAGTACTTC. Protein sequence: CASSIAGHEQYF.

This chain connects TRBV28 to TRBJ2-5, with D maybe TRBD2 (6 bases). Trimming shortened V by 6 bases and J by 2 bases, and 25 bases separated the two germline ends. Germline V lookup: CDR1 MDHEN, CDR2 SYDVKM. The CDR3 has 18 residues. Written as DNA, the CDR3 is TGTGCCAGCAGGCGCACGGGACTTACTACTACCTTTCAAGAGACCCAGTACTTC. Its protein product is CASRRTGLTTTFQETQYF.